This T cell receptor (beta chain) was sequenced for a study of memory CD4+ T cells and cytomegalovirus serostatus. Study overall: Of the healthy Belgian adults, 9 were CMV seropositive and about two dozen seronegative.

Repertoires were generated with immunoSEQ multiplex PCR, while TCRdb's copy carries only in-frame clones and drops some. This table holds 55,000 to 75,000 clones, 80% to 85% found once. Germline lookup yields CDR1 SGHRS and CDR2 YFSETQ. The V end was cut by 4 bases, the J end by 0 bases, with 8 bases between. The CDR3 loop spans 15 amino acids. Whole-study findings and limits: About two fifths of the roughly 150 known CMV-associated TCRbeta sequences appeared in CD4+ memory. Suggested: most of the CMV-linked TCR signature lies in CD4+ memory cells.

Single viable CD3+CD4+CD8-CD45RO+ cells were sorted as the memory CD4+ T cells. As to this clone: The antigen is unknown.

Sequencing used memory CD4+ T cells from blood. This sequence joins TRBV5-1 and TRBJ2-6; D is undetermined. This clonotype originated in an adult in good health and CMV-seronegative. The DNA of the CDR3 is TGCGCCAGCAGCCCTCAGAGCTCTGGGGCCAACGTCCTGACTTTC. Its translation: CASSPQSSGANVLTF.